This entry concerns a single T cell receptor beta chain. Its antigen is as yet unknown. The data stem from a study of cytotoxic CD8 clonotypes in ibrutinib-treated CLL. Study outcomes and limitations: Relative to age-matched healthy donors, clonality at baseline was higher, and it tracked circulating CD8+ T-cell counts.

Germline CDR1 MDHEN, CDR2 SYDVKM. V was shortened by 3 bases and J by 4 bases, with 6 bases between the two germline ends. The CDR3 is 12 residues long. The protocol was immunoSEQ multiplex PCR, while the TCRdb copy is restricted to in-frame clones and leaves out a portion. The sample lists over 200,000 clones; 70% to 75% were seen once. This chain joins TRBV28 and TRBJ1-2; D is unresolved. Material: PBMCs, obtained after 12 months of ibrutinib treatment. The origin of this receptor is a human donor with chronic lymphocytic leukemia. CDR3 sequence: CASSLAVYGYTF. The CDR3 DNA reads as TGTGCCAGCAGTTTGGCAGTCTATGGCTACACCTTC.